The clone carrying this TCR beta chain has a single count. Some clones are missing from TCRdb's copy, which holds only in-frame ones; the method was immunoSEQ multiplex PCR. This sample yields 95,000 to 100,000 clones, of which about 89% are seen a single time; under 10% belongs to the top ten. The sample originates from a study of control samples from healthy donors and cancer patients. Germline CDR1 is SGHTA and CDR2 is FQGNSA. This CDR3 is 13 amino acids long. The V end was cut by 3 bases, the J end by 4 bases, with 8 bases between. The sequenced sample consisted of blood. The sequence derives from a man younger than 45 in good health. The chain links TRBV7-2 to TRBJ2-3, with a possible D match to TRBD2 (5 bases). CDR3 sequence reads: CASSLGSADTQYF. The CDR3 nucleotides read TGTGCCAGCAGCTTGGGGAGCGCAGATACGCAGTATTTT.